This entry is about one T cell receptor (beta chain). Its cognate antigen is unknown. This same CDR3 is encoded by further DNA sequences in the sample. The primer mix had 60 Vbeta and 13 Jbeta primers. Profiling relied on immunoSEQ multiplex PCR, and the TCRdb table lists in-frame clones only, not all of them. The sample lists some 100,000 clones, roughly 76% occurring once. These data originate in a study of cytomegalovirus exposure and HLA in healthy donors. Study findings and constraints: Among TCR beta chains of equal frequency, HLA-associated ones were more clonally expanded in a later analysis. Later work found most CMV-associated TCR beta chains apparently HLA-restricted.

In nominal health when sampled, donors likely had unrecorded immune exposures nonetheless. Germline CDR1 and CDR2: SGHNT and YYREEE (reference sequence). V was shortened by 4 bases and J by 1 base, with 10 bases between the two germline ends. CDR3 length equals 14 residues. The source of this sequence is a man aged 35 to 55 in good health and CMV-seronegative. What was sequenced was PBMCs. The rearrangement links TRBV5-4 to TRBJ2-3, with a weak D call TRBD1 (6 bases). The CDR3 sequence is CASSLRQGTDTQYF. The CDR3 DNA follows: TGTGCCAGCAGCCTCAGACAGGGCACAGATACGCAGTATTTT.